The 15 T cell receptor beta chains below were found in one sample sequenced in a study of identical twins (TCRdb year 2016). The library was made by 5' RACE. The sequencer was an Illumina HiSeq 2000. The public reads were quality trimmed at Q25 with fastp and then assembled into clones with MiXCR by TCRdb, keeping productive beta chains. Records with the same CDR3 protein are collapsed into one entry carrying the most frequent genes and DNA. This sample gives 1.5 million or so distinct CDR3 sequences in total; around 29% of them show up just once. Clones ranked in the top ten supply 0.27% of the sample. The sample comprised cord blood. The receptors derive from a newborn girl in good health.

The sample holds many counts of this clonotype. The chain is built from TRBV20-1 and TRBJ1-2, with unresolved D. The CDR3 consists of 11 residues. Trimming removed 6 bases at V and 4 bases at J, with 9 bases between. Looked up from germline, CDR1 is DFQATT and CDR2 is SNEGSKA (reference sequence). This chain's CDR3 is CSAILVYGYTF. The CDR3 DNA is TGCAGTGCCATCCTCGTCTATGGCTACACCTTC.

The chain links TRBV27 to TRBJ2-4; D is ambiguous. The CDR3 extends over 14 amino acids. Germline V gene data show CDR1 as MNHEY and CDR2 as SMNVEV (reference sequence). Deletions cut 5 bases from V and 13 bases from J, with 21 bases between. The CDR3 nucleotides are TGTGCCAGCAGTAGCTTCCCCCTTGGCGGAGAGCAGTACTTC. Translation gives CASSSFPLGGEQYF.

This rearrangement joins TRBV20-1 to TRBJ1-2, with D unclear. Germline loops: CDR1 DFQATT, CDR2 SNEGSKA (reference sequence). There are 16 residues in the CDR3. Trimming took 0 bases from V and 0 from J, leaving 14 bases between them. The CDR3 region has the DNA TGCAGTGCTAGAGACATAATTGGGTCTGCTAACTATGGCTACACCTTC. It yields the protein CSARDIIGSANYGYTF.

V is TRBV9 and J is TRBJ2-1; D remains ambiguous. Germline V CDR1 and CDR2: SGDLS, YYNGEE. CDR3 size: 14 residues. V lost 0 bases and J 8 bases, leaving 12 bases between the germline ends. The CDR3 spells CASSVATMAYEQFF. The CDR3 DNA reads TGTGCCAGCAGCGTAGCTACTATGGCGTATGAGCAGTTCTTC.

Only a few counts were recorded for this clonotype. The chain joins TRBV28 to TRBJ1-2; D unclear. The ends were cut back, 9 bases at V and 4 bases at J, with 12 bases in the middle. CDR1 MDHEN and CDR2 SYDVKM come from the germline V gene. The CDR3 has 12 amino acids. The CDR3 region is CASEDGSYGYTF. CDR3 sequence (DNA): TGTGCCAGTGAGGACGGGTCCTATGGCTACACCTTC.

This chain's CDR3 is CASSFRAGATDTQYF. CDR3 DNA sequence: TGTGCCAGCAGTTTTAGGGCGGGGGCCACAGATACGCAGTATTTT. The chain employs TRBV12-3 or TRBV12-4 and TRBJ2-3; D is possibly TRBD2 (7 bases). V was trimmed by 3 bases and J by 2 bases, leaving 12 bases between them. The CDR3 is made up of 15 amino acids.

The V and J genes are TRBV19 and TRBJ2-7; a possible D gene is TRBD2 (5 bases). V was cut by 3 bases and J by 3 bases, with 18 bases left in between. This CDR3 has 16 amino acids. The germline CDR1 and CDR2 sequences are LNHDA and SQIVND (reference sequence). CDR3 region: CASSIGVHPSLYEQYF. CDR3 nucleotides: TGTGCCAGTAGTATCGGGGTTCACCCTTCCCTCTACGAGCAGTACTTC.

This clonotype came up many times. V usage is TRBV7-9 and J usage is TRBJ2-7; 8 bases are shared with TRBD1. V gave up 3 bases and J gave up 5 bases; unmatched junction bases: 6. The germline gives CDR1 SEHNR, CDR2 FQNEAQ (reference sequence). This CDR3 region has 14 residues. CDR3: CASSFGQGANEQYF. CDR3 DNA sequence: TGTGCCAGCAGCTTCGGACAGGGTGCCAACGAGCAGTACTTC.

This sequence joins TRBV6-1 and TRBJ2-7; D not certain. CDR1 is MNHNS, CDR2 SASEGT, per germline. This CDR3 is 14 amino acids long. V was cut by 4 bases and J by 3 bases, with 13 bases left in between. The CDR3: CASSGDRANYEQYF. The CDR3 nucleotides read TGTGCCAGCAGTGGAGACCGGGCCAACTACGAGCAGTACTTC.

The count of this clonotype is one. The CDR3 here is CASSLGQAVTEAFF. The DNA for the CDR3 is TGTGCCAGCAGCTTGGGACAGGCGGTCACTGAAGCTTTCTTT. This chain joins TRBV7-2 and TRBJ1-1, with 8 bases lining up with TRBD1. The CDR3 length is 14 residues. The V segment lost 3 bases and the J segment 4 bases; nucleotides outside the gene matches: 4. CDR1 is SGHTA, CDR2 FQGNSA, per germline.

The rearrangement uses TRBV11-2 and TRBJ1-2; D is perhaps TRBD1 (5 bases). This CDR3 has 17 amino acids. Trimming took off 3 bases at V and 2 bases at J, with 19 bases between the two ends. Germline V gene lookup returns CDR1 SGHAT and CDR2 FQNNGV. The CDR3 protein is CASSLGPTAHGNYGYTF. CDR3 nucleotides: TGTGCCAGCAGCTTGGGACCGACAGCTCACGGAAACTATGGCTACACCTTC.

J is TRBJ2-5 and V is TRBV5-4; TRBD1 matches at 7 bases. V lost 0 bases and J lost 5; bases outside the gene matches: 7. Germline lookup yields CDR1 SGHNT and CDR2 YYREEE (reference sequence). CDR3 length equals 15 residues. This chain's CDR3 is CASSLGDRVRETQYF. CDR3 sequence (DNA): TGTGCCAGCAGCTTGGGTGACAGGGTCCGTGAGACCCAGTACTTC.

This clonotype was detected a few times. The CDR3 sequence is CATRPDRTDTQYF. The CDR3 bases are TGTGCCACAAGACCCGACCGCACAGATACGCAGTATTTT. The chain has TRBV10-3 and TRBJ2-3; no firm D call. Trimming pared 10 bases from V and 1 base from J, leaving 12 bases between. The CDR3 loop spans 13 amino acids. The germline V gene has CDR1 ENHRY and CDR2 SYGVKD.

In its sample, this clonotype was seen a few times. CDR3: CSARDPAGPSYEQYF. The CDR3 DNA follows: TGCAGTGCTAGAGATCCGGCAGGGCCTTCCTACGAGCAGTACTTC. The rearrangement links TRBV20-1 to TRBJ2-7; possible D gene TRBD1, 5 bases. V lost 0 bases and J 1 base, leaving 13 bases between the germline ends. The germline V gene encodes CDR1 DFQATT and CDR2 SNEGSKA (reference sequence). The CDR3 has 15 amino acids.

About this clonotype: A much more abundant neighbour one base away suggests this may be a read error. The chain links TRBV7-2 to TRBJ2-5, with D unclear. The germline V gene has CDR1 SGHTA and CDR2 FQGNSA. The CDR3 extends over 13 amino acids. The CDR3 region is CASSLGSKEAQYF. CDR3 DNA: TGTGCCAGCAGCTTAGGGTCTAAAGAGGCCCAGTACTTC.